Sequencing of this T cell receptor (beta chain) was carried out in a study of identical twins. Study-level points and caveats: Weaker excess twin sharing was seen among beta out-of-frame sequences.

In its sample, this clonotype was seen a few times. What it binds is unknown. The length of the CDR3 is 15 residues. V lost 3 bases and J lost 0, with 12 bases in between. Germline-derived CDR1 and CDR2 are SGHDT and YYEEEE. One entry per CDR3 protein, called by TCRdb with MiXCR from the 5' RACE reads. Here the sample spans approximately 500,000 distinct CDR3 sequences, 20% to 25% being singletons. These records were also assigned to another study, of T cells expressing NK-cell markers.

The chain joins TRBV5-6 to TRBJ2-5, with D perhaps TRBD1 (6 bases). Specimen: CD4+ T cells sorted from blood. This TCR was recovered from a woman under 30 in good health. CDR3 sequence: CASSSPRGNQETQYF. The CDR3 DNA is TGTGCCAGCAGCTCGCCTAGGGGGAACCAAGAGACCCAGTACTTC.